This entry lists 18 T cell receptor beta chains sequenced from one sample in a study of Ad26.COV2.S vaccination and SARS-CoV-2 variants. Repertoires were generated with immunoSEQ multiplex PCR, while TCRdb's copy carries only in-frame clones and drops some. The sample lists approximately 300,000 clones; 86% were seen once. Treatment given: some 19 received Ad26.COV2.S at low or high dose, single or two shots; 5 received placebo; per-sample allocation not given. Sampling was performed 63 days after the first vaccine or placebo injection. The specimen comprised peripheral blood, sampled in a trial of Ad26.COV2.S vaccine versus placebo. The receptors were sampled from a person aged 18-65 years who received the Ad26.COV2.S COVID-19 vaccine or a placebo.

The chain combines TRBV5-1 with TRBJ1-6; perhaps TRBD1 as D (5 bases). Germline CDR1 is SGHRS and CDR2 is YFSETQ. This CDR3 is built from 14 residues. The ends were cut back, 0 bases at V and 9 bases at J, with 10 bases in the middle. CDR3 loop: CASSLGGEGSPLHF. The CDR3 DNA is TGCGCCAGCAGCTTGGGAGGGGAGGGTTCACCCCTCCACTTT.

This clone was detected only a few times. The chain has TRBV7-9 and TRBJ1-1, with no clear D. Trimming took 5 bases from V and 5 from J, leaving 12 bases between them. The germline gives CDR1 SEHNR, CDR2 FQNEAQ (reference sequence). The CDR3 is 13 amino acids. The CDR3 DNA reads TGTGCCAGCAGCCTCTATCAAAGTACTGAAGCTTTCTTT. This gives the protein CASSLYQSTEAFF.

This clone has just a few counts. The CDR3 DNA sequence: TGTGCCAGCAGTCCCGGGGGCAGGGGGCCACAGCTGTTGGGCAATGAGCAGTTCTTC. As protein: CASSPGGRGPQLLGNEQFF. The chain combines TRBV6-2 or TRBV6-3 with TRBJ2-1, with 8 bases fitting TRBD1. The CDR3 is made up of 19 amino acids. Germline CDR1 and CDR2: MNHEY and SVGEGT. The V gene end was trimmed by 5 bases and the J gene end by 6 bases; junction bases not matched to a gene: 21.

V gene TRBV7-8 combines with J gene TRBJ1-1; maybe TRBD1 (5 bases). Per germline, CDR1 SGHVS and CDR2 FQNEAQ. V was cut by 1 base and J by 5 bases, with 11 bases left in between. CDR3 length: 14 amino acids. In DNA, the CDR3 is TGTGCCAGCAGCTTAGAGGCAGGGAGAACTGAAGCTTTCTTT. Translation: CASSLEAGRTEAFF.

V and J are TRBV25-1 and TRBJ2-1; D tentatively fits TRBD1 or TRBD2 (5 bases each). The germline V and J ends were trimmed by 7 bases and 2 bases, with 15 bases remaining between them. The CDR3 runs to 15 residues. The germline gives CDR1 MGHDK, CDR2 SYGVNS. CDR3 coding DNA: TGTGCCAGCACGACCGAGGGGCCCCCCTACAATGAGCAGTTCTTC. As protein: CASTTEGPPYNEQFF.

The chain links TRBV7-8 to TRBJ2-3; 10 bases are shared with TRBD2. CDR1 is SGHVS, CDR2 FQNEAQ, per germline. This CDR3 comprises 15 residues. V lost 5 bases, J lost 5 bases, and 7 bases stayed unmatched. The CDR3 loop reads CASSIPSGGVDTQYF. CDR3 DNA sequence: TGTGCCAGCAGCATCCCAAGCGGGGGGGTAGATACGCAGTATTTT.

The rearrangement links TRBV13 to TRBJ2-1, with D possibly being TRBD1 (6 bases). V was trimmed by 0 bases and J by 0 bases, leaving 27 bases between them. Germline V lookup: CDR1 PRHDT, CDR2 FYEKMQ (reference sequence). CDR3 length: 22 amino acids. For the CDR3, the DNA is TGTGCCAGCAGCTTAGGCAGCCCGGGACAACCCTACTACTCCAGCTCCTACAATGAGCAGTTCTTC. Residues: CASSLGSPGQPYYSSSYNEQFF.

This chain links TRBV5-1 with TRBJ2-1; 8 nucleotides align to TRBD2. The CDR3 length is 16 residues. Trimming removed 2 bases from V and 0 bases from J; junction bases left unmatched: 4. Germline lookup yields CDR1 SGHRS and CDR2 YFSETQ. The CDR3 sequence: CASSLIAGSSYNEQFF. Written as DNA, the CDR3 is TGCGCCAGCAGCTTAATAGCGGGGAGCTCCTACAATGAGCAGTTCTTC.

This chain joins TRBV3-1 (or the pseudogene TRBV3-2) and TRBJ1-6, with no clear D. There are 15 residues in the CDR3. Germline V gene data show CDR1 as LGHDT and CDR2 as YNNKEL (reference sequence). V shed 0 bases and J shed 10 bases, with 13 bases lying between them. Here the CDR3 reads CASSQDRSPRSPLHF. Here the CDR3 DNA reads TGTGCCAGCAGCCAAGATCGAAGCCCTCGATCACCCCTCCACTTT.

The chain links TRBV3-1 (or the pseudogene TRBV3-2) to TRBJ2-7, with D maybe TRBD2 (5 bases). Trimming pared 4 bases from V and 4 bases from J, leaving 14 bases between. Germline V gives CDR1 LGHDT, CDR2 YNNKEL (reference sequence). This CDR3 is 14 amino acids long. The CDR3 DNA is TGTGCCAGCAGCCGGCCGGGGATCGCATACGAGCAGTACTTC. Protein product: CASSRPGIAYEQYF.

The rearrangement links TRBV6-1 to TRBJ1-5; TRBD1 might be the D (5 bases). Trimming took off 1 base at V and 5 bases at J, with 12 bases between the two ends. Germline CDR1 and CDR2: MNHNS and SASEGT. CDR3 length equals 15 residues. The CDR3 DNA reads as TGTGCCAGCAGTGAAGTTACAGGTATCGATCAGCCCCAGCATTTT. Protein: CASSEVTGIDQPQHF.

This chain uses TRBV6-5 with TRBJ2-3; the match to TRBD2 covers 7 bases. V lost 4 bases, J lost 1 base, and 2 bases stayed unmatched. The CDR3 loop spans 14 amino acids. Germline CDR1 reads MNHEY; CDR2 reads SVGAGI. CDR3 nucleotide sequence: TGTGCCAGCAGTTTTAGCGGGCGCACAGATACGCAGTATTTT. Its protein is CASSFSGRTDTQYF.

The chain links TRBV9 to TRBJ2-5, with D possibly matching TRBD2 (6 bases). Trimming left V 4 bases short and J 5 bases short, with 27 bases between. The CDR3 spans 18 residues. The germline gives CDR1 SGDLS, CDR2 YYNGEE. This CDR3 reads CASSPSPLGGGIAETQYF. The CDR3 nucleotides read TGTGCCAGCAGCCCCAGCCCCCTCGGGGGAGGTATTGCGGAGACCCAGTACTTC.

The CDR3 region has the DNA TGTGCCAGCAGTGACGGGTGGTGGGGACAGATCCAAGAGACCCAGTACTTC. Residues: CASSDGWWGQIQETQYF. The V gene is TRBV6-4, the J gene TRBJ2-5; TRBD1 matches 7 bases. The J segment lost 1 base and the V segment lost 2 bases, leaving 10 bases of the junction unmatched. There are 17 residues in the CDR3. The germline gives CDR1 MRHNA, CDR2 SNTAGT.

The chain combines TRBV5-1 with TRBJ2-1; 8 positions agree with TRBD1. V gave up 0 bases and J gave up 7 bases; unmatched junction bases: 6. CDR1 is SGHRS and CDR2 is YFSETQ in the germline V gene. The CDR3 is 15 residues long. The CDR3 nucleotides are TGCGCCAGCAGCTTGGTGGCAGGGGGCCGTAATGAGCAGTTCTTC. Its translation: CASSLVAGGRNEQFF.

The J gene is TRBJ2-7, the V gene TRBV2; the D gene is possibly TRBD2 (5 bases). In germline, CDR1 is SNHLY, CDR2 FYNNEI. V was shortened by 5 bases and J by 3 bases, with 8 bases between the two germline ends. CDR3 size: 12 residues. This chain's CDR3 is CASSTGYYEQYF. CDR3 DNA sequence: TGTGCCAGCAGTACGGGGTACTACGAGCAGTACTTC. The full variable domain, with the rest looked up from reference TRBV2 and TRBJ2-7, is EPEVTQTPSHQVTQMGQEVILRCVPISNHLYFYWYRQILGQKVEFLVSFYNNEISEKSEIFDDQFSVERPDGSNFTLKIRSTKLEDSAMYFCASSTGYYEQYFGPGTRLTVT.

A remark on this clone: Other DNA sequences in this specimen translate into the identical CDR3. The V gene is TRBV18, the J gene TRBJ2-7; 9 nucleotides line up with TRBD1. This CDR3 region has 13 residues. The junction had 5 bases not matched to a gene; V was cut back by 6 bases and J by 5 bases. Germline V gene data show CDR1 as KGHSH and CDR2 as LQKENI. The DNA of the CDR3 is TGTGCCAGCTCGCCGGGACAGGGAAACGAGCAGTACTTC. Its translation is CASSPGQGNEQYF.

The CDR3 DNA reads as TGTGCCAGCGGAACCTCTTATAGGGGGCTTGGTGGCACAGATACGCAGTATTTT. It encodes CASGTSYRGLGGTDTQYF. The genes are TRBV5-6 and TRBJ2-3; 7 positions agree with TRBD1. V gave up 7 bases and J gave up 1 base; unmatched junction bases: 18. The CDR3 is 18 amino acids. Germline CDR1 reads SGHDT; CDR2 reads YYEEEE.